Listed here are 20 T cell receptor beta chains from one sample, sequenced in a study of PD-L1 blockade in urothelial cancer. Assay: immunoSEQ multiplex PCR; the TCRdb copy retains only in-frame clones and omits some. This sample carries 70,000 or so clones, approximately 87% of them seen once, and the ten largest clones take over 4%. Time point described: pretreatment peripheral blood. The source was PBMCs, collected around atezolizumab (anti-PD-L1) treatment. The receptor source for this set is a man aged 65-85 years with urothelial cancer.

The CDR3 nucleotides read TGTGCCAGCAGTCAACCAGGGGGGAACATTCAGTACTTC. Encoded protein: CASSQPGGNIQYF. The chain uses TRBV6-5 and TRBJ2-4, with D possibly TRBD1 on 7 matching bases. Looked up from germline, CDR1 is MNHEY and CDR2 is SVGAGI. V shed 5 bases and J shed 7 bases, with 12 bases lying between them. The CDR3 sequence is 13 residues long.

The DNA of the CDR3 is TGTGCAAATCCGCCAGGGCCTCGTCAATCGAACAATGAGCAGTTCTTC. Its protein is CANPPGPRQSNNEQFF. This chain connects TRBV7-9 to TRBJ2-1, with D perhaps TRBD1 (5 bases). From germline, CDR1 is SEHNR and CDR2 FQNEAQ (reference sequence). This CDR3 spans 16 amino acids.

The V gene is TRBV6-6, the J gene TRBJ2-7; 12 positions agree with TRBD2. This CDR3 is built from 16 residues. The V gene end was trimmed by 6 bases and the J gene end by 3 bases; junction bases not matched to a gene: 9. Germline values: CDR1 MNHNY, CDR2 SVGAGI (reference sequence). This chain's CDR3 is CASSYRLAGVNYEQYF. CDR3 coding DNA: TGTGCCAGCAGCTACCGACTAGCGGGAGTCAACTACGAGCAGTACTTC.

Comments on this clone: One end of the junction varies from germline; a read error may be responsible. The identical CDR3 is also encoded by other nucleotide sequences in the sample. This sequence joins TRBV9 and TRBJ1-2; weak D call: TRBD1 (6 bases). There are 14 residues in the CDR3. CDR1 SGDLS and CDR2 YYNGEE come from the germline V gene. The CDR3 loop reads CASSATGSFYGYTF. CDR3 nucleotides: TGCGCCAGCAGCGCCACAGGGTCCTTCTATGGCTACACCTTC.

On this clone itself: The conserved phenylalanine or tryptophan is not found at the CDR3 terminus, so this likely reflects a read error. It is unclear where the CDR3 begins or ends on the DNA, so no DNA is shown, and the CDR3 is as TCRdb lists it. The rearrangement links TRBV19 to TRBJ1-2; TRBD1, the table's D call, was not compared with the DNA. Germline V gene data show CDR1 as LNHDA and CDR2 as SQIVND (reference sequence). The CDR3 adds up to 17 amino acids, both ends counted. The CDR3: CASSNPNGTGPLMVWSL.

J is TRBJ1-1 and V is TRBV7-2, with D possibly TRBD1 on 6 matching bases. Trimming pared 8 bases from V and 5 bases from J, leaving 15 bases between. Per the germline V gene, CDR1 is SGHTA and CDR2 is FQGNSA. This CDR3 contains 13 residues. As DNA, the CDR3 is TGTGCCAGCTCCCAGGGAGGGGGGACTGAAGCTTTCTTT. Protein product: CASSQGGGTEAFF.

The rearrangement joins TRBV5-1 to TRBJ2-1, with 7 bases identical to TRBD1. Germline lookup yields CDR1 SGHRS and CDR2 YFSETQ. Unmatched junction bases numbered 12, after V lost 0 bases and J lost 9 bases. The CDR3 is 16 amino acids. CDR3 in amino acids: CASSLAGNRGRSEQFF. The CDR3 DNA follows: TGCGCCAGCAGCTTGGCCGGTAACAGGGGAAGATCTGAGCAGTTCTTC.

This clone was counted a single time. This sequence joins TRBV4-2 and TRBJ1-2, with TRBD1 matching over 12 bases. V lost 0 bases, J lost 4 bases, and 6 bases stayed unmatched. CDR3 length equals 17 residues. Per the germline V gene, CDR1 is LGHNA and CDR2 is YNFKEQ. CDR3 coding DNA: TGTGCCAGCAGCCAAGATTTGGGGGGACAGGGGGCCTATGGCTACACCTTC. Translating it yields CASSQDLGGQGAYGYTF.

This chain uses TRBV6-1 with TRBJ2-7; D not resolved. Per the germline V gene, CDR1 is MNHNS and CDR2 is SASEGT. The CDR3 has 14 amino acids. Trimming removed 3 bases at V and 3 bases at J, with 12 bases between. CDR3 bases: TGTGCCAGCAGTGATGTTGGTGGTAGCTACGAGCAGTACTTC. It codes for CASSDVGGSYEQYF.

This rearrangement joins TRBV5-4 to TRBJ2-7, with 9 bases that match TRBD1. Trimming removed 4 bases from V and 5 bases from J; junction bases left unmatched: 10. Germline assignment: CDR1 SGHNT and CDR2 YYREEE (reference sequence). This CDR3 is built from 15 residues. The CDR3 DNA reads TGTGCCAGCAGCAAAACCTCGGACAGGGGCCACGAGCAGTACTTC. It specifies CASSKTSDRGHEQYF.

The chain carries TRBV5-1 and TRBJ2-3; D ambiguous. The V end lost 0 bases, the J end lost 6 bases, and 11 bases lay between the germline ends. Germline V CDR1 and CDR2: SGHRS, YFSETQ. This CDR3 comprises 14 residues. CDR3 DNA: TGCGCCAGCAGCTTGGAACATACATCGGATACGCAGTATTTT. Amino acids: CASSLEHTSDTQYF. The full variable domain, rest sourced from reference TRBV5-1 and TRBJ2-3, is KAGVTQTPRYLIKTRGQQVTLSCSPISGHRSVSWYQQTPGQGLQFLFEYFSETQRNKGNFPGRFSGRQFSNSRSEMNVSTLELGDSALYLCASSLEHTSDTQYFGPGTRLTVL.

The chain is built from TRBV30 and TRBJ2-6; 7 bases map to TRBD1. CDR3 length equals 16 residues. Per the germline V gene, CDR1 is GTSNPN and CDR2 is SVGIG (reference sequence). Trimming took 4 bases from V and 1 from J; bases not matched to a gene: 7. CDR3: CAWIRQGESGANVLTF. The DNA for the CDR3 is TGTGCCTGGATACGGCAGGGGGAGTCTGGGGCCAACGTCCTGACTTTC.

The chain couples TRBV5-4 to TRBJ2-1; 10 bases fit TRBD2. The CDR3 length is 16 residues. CDR1 and CDR2 (germline): SGHNT, YYREEE (reference sequence). V was clipped by 4 bases and J by 3 bases; unmatched bases: 7. This CDR3 is CASSLWLAGDYNEQFF. CDR3 bases: TGTGCCAGCAGCCTATGGCTAGCGGGAGACTACAATGAGCAGTTCTTC.

This sequence joins TRBV6-5 and TRBJ2-1; no firm D call. V lost 2 bases and J lost 14, with 10 bases in between. This CDR3 contains 11 residues. Germline-derived CDR1 and CDR2 are MNHEY and SVGAGI. The CDR3 DNA reads TGTGCCAGCAGTTACAATTCAATTGAGTTCTTC. This codes for CASSYNSIEFF.

This chain joins TRBV9 and TRBJ2-3, with 9 bases fitting TRBD1. In germline, CDR1 is SGDLS, CDR2 YYNGEE. The V gene end was trimmed by 3 bases and the J gene end by 1 base; junction bases not matched to a gene: 9. The CDR3 length is 17 residues. CDR3 nucleotides: TGTGCCAGCAGCGCATCCGGTCGGACAGGGGGCACAGATACGCAGTATTTT. This translates into CASSASGRTGGTDTQYF.

J is TRBJ2-2 and V is TRBV28, with a possible D match to TRBD2 (6 bases). Germline CDR1 reads MDHEN; CDR2 reads SYDVKM. V was cut by 3 bases and J by 1 base, with 6 bases left in between. The CDR3 covers 14 residues. The CDR3 DNA follows: TGTGCCAGCAGTTTGGGGGGGAACACCGGGGAGCTGTTTTTT. Residues: CASSLGGNTGELFF.

The gene calls are TRBV10-1 and TRBJ2-1; TRBD2 is a possible D gene (6 bases). The CDR3 extends over 16 amino acids. Germline V lookup: CDR1 WNHNN, CDR2 SYGVQD (reference sequence). Trimming pared 6 bases from V and 2 bases from J, leaving 17 bases between. Written as DNA, the CDR3 is TGCGCCAGCAGCCACCCGGGACTGCGGGCCTACAATGAGCAGTTCTTC. Translating it yields CASSHPGLRAYNEQFF.

This rearrangement joins TRBV19 to TRBJ2-5, with 10 bases identical to TRBD2. Looked up from germline, CDR1 is LNHDA and CDR2 is SQIVND (reference sequence). The CDR3 has 18 residues. Trimming cost V 5 bases and J 2 bases; bases outside gene matches: 14. The CDR3 DNA reads TGTGCCAGTAGTGACAGGCGGAAGACACTAGCGGGACAAGAGACCCAGTACTTC. Protein product: CASSDRRKTLAGQETQYF. The full variable domain, rest sourced from reference TRBV19 and TRBJ2-5, is DGGITQSPKYLFRKEGQNVTLSCEQNLNHDAMYWYRQDPGQGLRLIYYSQIVNDFQKGDIAEGYSVSREKKESFPLTVTSAQKNPTAFYLCASSDRRKTLAGQETQYFGPGTRLLVL.

This chain links TRBV25-1 with TRBJ1-4; D is unclear. The CDR3 length is 13 residues. Trimming left V 2 bases short and J 6 bases short, with 7 bases between. From germline, CDR1 is MGHDK and CDR2 SYGVNS. CDR3 in DNA: TGTGCCAGCAGTGAAATGGGAGATGAAAAACTGTTTTTT. This sequence encodes CASSEMGDEKLFF.

The rearrangement links TRBV15 to TRBJ1-4; D perhaps matches TRBD1 (6 bases). Germline V gives CDR1 LNHNV, CDR2 YYDKDF (reference sequence). The V and J ends lost 2 bases and 8 bases respectively, with 12 bases between them. This CDR3 is built from 14 residues. CDR3 sequence: CATSRPGGAEKLFF. CDR3 nucleotides: TGTGCCACCAGCAGACCCGGGGGGGCGGAAAAACTGTTTTTT.